The 21 T cell receptor beta chains below come from one sample, sequenced in a study of vaccination and CD4 T cells after COVID-19. Indicated treatment: roughly 11-day PBMC culture with coronavirus spike peptide pools or control peptides (ViraFEST assay). These receptors' targets are unknown. Sequencing of DNA taken from cultured CD4+ T cells relied on the Oncomine TCR Beta short-read assay. MiXCR was run by TCRdb on the PCR reads, yielding one entry per CDR3 protein. The sample has 8,000 to 13,000 distinct CDR3 sequences; roughly 64% are singletons. Sequenced material: CD4+ T cells from blood, cultured in vitro. These receptors came from a human donor who had recovered from COVID-19.

CDR3 DNA sequence: TGTGCCAGCAGCCAAGATGCGACAGGGAAAACTGAAGCTTTCTTT. This sequence encodes CASSQDATGKTEAFF. The rearrangement uses TRBV4-2 and TRBJ1-1; 7 nucleotides line up with TRBD1. Germline V gene data show CDR1 as LGHNA and CDR2 as YNFKEQ. The ends lost 0 bases at V and 5 bases at J; junction bases unmatched: 6. This CDR3 is 15 amino acids long.

The chain recombines TRBV11-3 with TRBJ2-1; D is unclear. CDR3 length equals 16 residues. V lost 5 bases and J lost 1, with 15 bases in between. Germline V gives CDR1 SGHNT, CDR2 YENEEA. CDR3: CASSPLIIKSYNEQFF. Here the CDR3 DNA reads TGTGCCAGCAGCCCACTTATCATCAAATCCTACAATGAGCAGTTCTTC.

This chain joins TRBV20-1 and TRBJ2-7, with 7 bases aligning to TRBD2. The V segment lost 2 bases and the J segment 0 bases; nucleotides outside the gene matches: 7. Per the germline V gene, CDR1 is DFQATT and CDR2 is SNEGSKA (reference sequence). CDR3 length: 15 amino acids. The DNA of the CDR3 is TGCAGTGCTAGAAGTACTAGCGAGAGCTCCTACGAGCAGTACTTC. This encodes CSARSTSESSYEQYF.

The J gene is TRBJ2-5, the V gene TRBV20-1; 10 bases align to TRBD2. Germline CDR1 reads DFQATT; CDR2 reads SNEGSKA (reference sequence). The trim removed 5 bases at V and 4 bases at J, leaving 7 bases unmatched. This CDR3 comprises 14 residues. CDR3 sequence reads: CSALSGRAGETQYF. DNA for the CDR3: TGCAGTGCTTTGAGCGGGAGGGCGGGAGAGACCCAGTACTTC.

V and J are TRBV28 and TRBJ2-3; weak D call: TRBD2 (5 bases). V was cut by 5 bases and J by 5 bases, with 17 bases left in between. Germline V gene sequence: CDR1 MDHEN, CDR2 SYDVKM. The CDR3 spans 15 residues. The CDR3 coding sequence is TGTGCCAGCAGTCTATCCACGATTGCGGGAGATACGCAGTATTTT. Translated: CASSLSTIAGDTQYF.

This chain joins TRBV7-2 and TRBJ2-7; D is unresolved. Trimming pared 2 bases from V and 0 bases from J, leaving 8 bases between. The CDR3 spans 14 residues. CDR1 SGHTA and CDR2 FQGNSA come from the germline V gene. DNA for the CDR3: TGTGCCAGCAGCTTAAGTAGGGACTCCTACGAGCAGTACTTC. It specifies CASSLSRDSYEQYF.

In DNA form, the CDR3 reads TGTGCCAGCAGTCGACAGGGGACGAACACTGAAGCTTTCTTT. It is translated as CASSRQGTNTEAFF. The chain employs TRBV7-2 and TRBJ1-1; 8 bases match TRBD1. Germline-derived CDR1 and CDR2 are SGHTA and FQGNSA. With 6 bases clipped from V and 1 base from J, the junction kept 4 bases outside the gene matches. This CDR3 has 14 amino acids.

For the CDR3, the DNA is TGCGCCAGCAGCTTGGTCGGGGGGAGGACTGAAGCTTTCTTT. Encoded protein: CASSLVGGRTEAFF. This chain joins TRBV5-1 and TRBJ1-1; tentative D call: TRBD1 (5 bases). V was pared by 0 bases and J by 5 bases, with 11 bases between. The germline CDR1 and CDR2 sequences are SGHRS and YFSETQ. This CDR3 has 14 amino acids.

CDR3 coding DNA: TGCAGTGCCTCCGCGGGAGAGACCCAGTACTTC. Protein: CSASAGETQYF. The chain carries TRBV20-1 and TRBJ2-5; TRBD2 might be the D (5 bases). Deletions cut 6 bases from V and 4 bases from J, with 9 bases between. There are 11 residues in the CDR3. The germline CDR1 and CDR2 sequences are DFQATT and SNEGSKA (reference sequence).

The CDR3 spells CASSFFRDRVLAEAFF. CDR3 bases: TGTGCCAGCAGCTTTTTCCGGGACAGGGTCCTCGCTGAAGCTTTCTTT. The chain combines TRBV5-8 with TRBJ1-1, with TRBD1 identical over 9 bases. The CDR3 runs to 16 residues. Germline CDR1 reads SGHTS; CDR2 reads YDEGEE. The junction had 11 bases not matched to a gene; V was cut back by 2 bases and J by 6 bases. Full variable domain (missing parts from reference TRBV5-8 and TRBJ1-1): EAGVTQSPTHLIKTRGQQATLRCSPISGHTSVYWYQQALGLGLQFLLWYDEGEERNRGNFPPRFSGRQFPNYSSELNVNALELEDSALYLCASSFFRDRVLAEAFFGQGTRLTVV.

This clonotype was recorded only once. The chain links TRBV30 to TRBJ1-2; D call uncertain. Germline V lookup: CDR1 GTSNPN, CDR2 SVGIG (reference sequence). There are 13 residues in the CDR3. Between the trimmed V and J ends, which lost 0 bases and 5 bases, there was a span of 10 bases. The CDR3 DNA reads TGTGCCTGGAGTGTAGGACGGACTTATGGCTACACCTTC. Translating gives CAWSVGRTYGYTF.

This chain joins TRBV10-3 and TRBJ2-7, with TRBD2 matching over 7 bases. Per the germline V gene, CDR1 is ENHRY and CDR2 is SYGVKD. This CDR3 contains 15 residues. J gave up 1 base and V 2 bases, and 5 bases lay outside the gene matches. CDR3: CAISERLAHSYEQYF. In nucleotides, the CDR3 is TGTGCCATCAGTGAGAGACTAGCCCATTCCTACGAGCAGTACTTC.

This clonotype has just a few counts. The rearrangement links TRBV6-1 to TRBJ1-2; maybe TRBD1 (5 bases). In germline, CDR1 is MNHNS, CDR2 SASEGT. Trimming removed 6 bases at V and 4 bases at J, with 15 bases between. The length of the CDR3 is 14 residues. This CDR3 is CASSRGSQGYGYTF. The CDR3 nucleotides read TGTGCCAGCAGCCGTGGTAGTCAGGGCTATGGCTACACCTTC.

J is TRBJ1-6 and V is TRBV20-1; no clear D. Germline V gene lookup returns CDR1 DFQATT and CDR2 SNEGSKA (reference sequence). The CDR3 extends over 13 amino acids. Deletions cut 6 bases from V and 9 bases from J, with 15 bases between. This CDR3 reads CSAGSTRGSPLHF. Written as DNA, the CDR3 is TGCAGTGCCGGATCTACCCGGGGTTCACCCCTCCACTTT.

The CDR3 is CASSTQGDQPQHF. In DNA, the CDR3 is TGTGCCAGCAGTACACAGGGAGATCAGCCCCAGCATTTT. The chain is built from TRBV6-1 and TRBJ1-5; weak D call: TRBD1 (6 bases). The CDR3 covers 13 residues. The V end was cut by 5 bases, the J end by 5 bases, with 10 bases between. Germline V gene sequence: CDR1 MNHNS, CDR2 SASEGT.

This chain links TRBV6-5 with TRBJ2-2, with D perhaps given as TRBD1 or TRBD2 (5 bases each). Per germline, CDR1 MNHEY and CDR2 SVGAGI. The CDR3 extends over 14 amino acids. The germline V and J ends were trimmed by 3 bases and 4 bases, with 9 bases remaining between them. CDR3 amino acids: CASSYGGVTGELFF. In DNA, the CDR3 is TGTGCCAGCAGTTATGGGGGAGTCACCGGGGAGCTGTTTTTT.

The chain uses TRBV5-1 and TRBJ1-2; D perhaps matches TRBD1 (5 bases). V shed 7 bases and J shed 4 bases, with 14 bases lying between them. The V gene's germline CDR1 is SGHRS and CDR2 YFSETQ. The CDR3 is 13 amino acids. DNA of the CDR3: TGCGCCAGCGGAGCAGGGTTTGCCTATGGCTACACCTTC. Translated: CASGAGFAYGYTF. Variable domain in full (rest from reference TRBV5-1 and TRBJ1-2): KAGVTQTPRYLIKTRGQQVTLSCSPISGHRSVSWYQQTPGQGLQFLFEYFSETQRNKGNFPGRFSGRQFSNSRSEMNVSTLELGDSALYLCASGAGFAYGYTFGSGTRLTVV.

By frequency in the sample, this clonotype is large. V gene TRBV7-8 combines with J gene TRBJ2-1; TRBD2 matches 9 bases. The CDR3 spans 16 residues. V gave up 4 bases and J gave up 7 bases; unmatched junction bases: 11. Germline CDR1 reads SGHVS; CDR2 reads FQNEAQ. DNA for the CDR3: TGTGCCAGCAGCTCCAAGTCTAGCGGGGTCTGGAATGAGCAGTTCTTC. Amino acid sequence: CASSSKSSGVWNEQFF.

This clonotype was seen a handful of times. The chain employs TRBV12-5 and TRBJ2-7, with TRBD1 identical over 10 bases. The CDR3 is 17 residues long. V was pared by 1 base and J by 3 bases, with 9 bases of the junction left unmatched. Germline assignment: CDR1 LGHNT and CDR2 FRNRAP. The CDR3 nucleotides read TGTGCTAGTGGTTTGGCCAATGACAGGGGGCGCAACTACGAGCAGTACTTC. As protein: CASGLANDRGRNYEQYF. Combining the CDR3 with reference TRBV12-5 and TRBJ2-7 gives the whole variable domain DARVTQTPRHKVTEMGQEVTMRCQPILGHNTVFWYRQTMMQGLELLAYFRNRAPLDDSGMPKDRFSAEMPDATLATLKIQPSEPRDSAVYFCASGLANDRGRNYEQYFGPGTRLTVT.

A few counts support this clonotype. The J gene is TRBJ2-2, the V gene TRBV21-1. TRBV21-1 corresponds to a pseudogene. CDR3 length: 19 amino acids. CDR3 nucleotides: TGTGCCAGCAGCAACACGAAATGGGTTGTGCCTACGAACACCGGGGAGCTGTTTTTT. It codes for CASSNTKWVVPTNTGELFF.

The chain is built from TRBV18 and TRBJ2-5; D might be TRBD1 (6 bases). The germline V gene encodes CDR1 KGHSH and CDR2 LQKENI. The CDR3 covers 13 residues. V was clipped by 3 bases and J by 5 bases, with 10 bases between them. CDR3 DNA: TGTGCCAGCTCACCGAACAGGGTTGAGACCCAGTACTTC. Translation: CASSPNRVETQYF.